The 3 T cell receptor beta chains presented below share a single source sample, sequenced in a study of technical replicates of blood from several donors. Some clones are missing from TCRdb's copy, which holds only in-frame ones; the method was immunoSEQ multiplex PCR. Of about 82,000 clones listed, around 94% were seen once; the top ten hold 0.39%. Sequencing was done on a sample of T cells isolated from PBMCs. The receptors were sampled from a human donor in good health.

The gene calls are TRBV7-2 and TRBJ1-3; maybe TRBD1 (6 bases). The CDR3 covers 17 residues. Germline-derived CDR1 and CDR2 are SGHTA and FQGNSA. With 0 bases removed from V and 0 bases from J, the gap between germline ends came to 12 bases. The CDR3 sequence is CASSLAGQWSSGNTIYF. For the CDR3, the DNA is TGTGCCAGCAGCTTAGCCGGACAGTGGAGCTCTGGAAACACCATATATTTT.

V usage is TRBV27 and J usage is TRBJ1-2, with 8 bases matching TRBD1. This CDR3 contains 12 residues. The germline CDR1 and CDR2 sequences are MNHEY and SMNVEV (reference sequence). Trimming at V came to 7 bases and at J to 5 bases, leaving 3 bases not matched to a gene. The CDR3 region has the DNA TGTGCCAGCACCGGACAGGGATATGGCTACACCTTC. As protein: CASTGQGYGYTF.

This chain uses TRBV9 with TRBJ1-2; possible D gene TRBD1, 6 bases. Germline values: CDR1 SGDLS, CDR2 YYNGEE. This CDR3 has 14 residues. Trimming cost V 5 bases and J 3 bases, with 14 bases left between them. The CDR3 sequence is CASSPQGIYYGYTF. The CDR3 region has the DNA TGTGCCAGCAGTCCACAGGGAATCTACTATGGCTACACCTTC.